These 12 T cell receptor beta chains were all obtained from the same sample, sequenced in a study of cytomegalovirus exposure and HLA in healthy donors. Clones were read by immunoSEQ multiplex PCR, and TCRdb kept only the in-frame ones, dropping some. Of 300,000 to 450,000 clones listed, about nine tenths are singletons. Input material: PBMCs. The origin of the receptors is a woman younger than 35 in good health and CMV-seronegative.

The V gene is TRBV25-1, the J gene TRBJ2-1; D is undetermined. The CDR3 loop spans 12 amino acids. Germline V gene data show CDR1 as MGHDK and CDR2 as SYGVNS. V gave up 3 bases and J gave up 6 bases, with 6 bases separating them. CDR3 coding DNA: TGTGCCAGCAGTGATATGGCCAATGAGCAGTTCTTC. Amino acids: CASSDMANEQFF.

For the CDR3, the DNA is TGTGCCAGCAGCACCGGCTCCTACGAGCAGTACTTC. It yields the protein CASSTGSYEQYF. This chain links TRBV9 with TRBJ2-7; unclear D gene. Trimming pared 4 bases from V and 0 bases from J, leaving 5 bases between. This CDR3 comprises 12 residues. Germline loops: CDR1 SGDLS, CDR2 YYNGEE. Using reference TRBV9 and TRBJ2-7 for the parts outside the CDR3, the full variable domain is DSGVTQTPKHLITATGQRVTLRCSPRSGDLSVYWYQQSLDQGLQFLIQYYNGEERAKGNILERFSAQQFPDLHSELNLSSLELGDSALYFCASSTGSYEQYFGPGTRLTVT.

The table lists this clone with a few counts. CDR3 nucleotide sequence: TGCGCCAGCAGCTTGCCCGGGACAGGGATTAACGAGCAGTACTTC. Residues: CASSLPGTGINEQYF. This sequence joins TRBV5-1 and TRBJ2-7, with 9 nucleotides matching TRBD1. Germline V gene lookup returns CDR1 SGHRS and CDR2 YFSETQ. This CDR3 comprises 15 residues. J gave up 5 bases and V 1 base, and 7 bases lay outside the gene matches. Drawing the rest from reference TRBV5-1 and TRBJ2-7, the complete variable domain is KAGVTQTPRYLIKTRGQQVTLSCSPISGHRSVSWYQQTPGQGLQFLFEYFSETQRNKGNFPGRFSGRQFSNSRSEMNVSTLELGDSALYLCASSLPGTGINEQYFGPGTRLTVT.

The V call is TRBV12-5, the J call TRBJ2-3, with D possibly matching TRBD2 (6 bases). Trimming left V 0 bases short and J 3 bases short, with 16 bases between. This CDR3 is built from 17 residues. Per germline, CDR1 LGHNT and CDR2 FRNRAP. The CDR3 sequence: CASGLVLGGAATDTQYF. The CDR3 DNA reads TGTGCTAGTGGTTTGGTACTTGGCGGGGCGGCGACAGATACGCAGTATTTT.

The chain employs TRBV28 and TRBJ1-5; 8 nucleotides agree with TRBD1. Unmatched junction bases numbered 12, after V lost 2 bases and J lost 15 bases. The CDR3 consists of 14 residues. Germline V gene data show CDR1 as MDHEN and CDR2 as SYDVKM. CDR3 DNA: TGTGCCAGCAGTTTAACAGGGGGGGTTAAGGGAGGGCATTTT. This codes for CASSLTGGVKGGHF.

The CDR3, as DNA: TGCAGCGGGGGAGATATCTGGGGTCAAGAGACCCAGTACTTC. Translation gives CSGGDIWGQETQYF. This chain links TRBV29-1 with TRBJ2-5; D may be TRBD2 (5 bases). The CDR3 totals 14 residues. V lost 7 bases and J lost 2, with 17 bases in between. Germline lookup yields CDR1 SQVTM and CDR2 ANQGSEA. Full variable domain (outside the CDR3, taken from reference TRBV29-1 and TRBJ2-5): SAVISQKPSRDICQRGTSLTIQCQVDSQVTMMFWYRQQPGQSLTLIATANQGSEATYESGFVIDKFPISRPNLTFSTLTVSNMSPEDSSIYLCSGGDIWGQETQYFGPGTRLLVL.

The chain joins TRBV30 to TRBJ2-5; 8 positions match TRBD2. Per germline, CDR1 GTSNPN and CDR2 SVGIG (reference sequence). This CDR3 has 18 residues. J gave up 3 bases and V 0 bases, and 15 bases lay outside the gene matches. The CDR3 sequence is CAWSVPGLTGTSEETQYF. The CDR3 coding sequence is TGTGCCTGGAGTGTACCGGGACTCACCGGGACTAGTGAAGAGACCCAGTACTTC. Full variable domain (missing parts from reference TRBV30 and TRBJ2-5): SQTIHQWPATLVQPVGSPLSLECTVEGTSNPNLYWYRQAAGRGLQLLFYSVGIGQISSEVPQNLSASRPQDRQFILSSKKLLLSDSGFYLCAWSVPGLTGTSEETQYFGPGTRLLVL.

The CDR3 spells CASSDKREETQYF. As DNA, the CDR3 is TGTGCCAGCAGTGACAAGCGAGAAGAGACCCAGTACTTC. The rearrangement links TRBV25-1 to TRBJ2-5; no clear D. V was shortened by 3 bases and J by 3 bases, with 8 bases between the two germline ends. The CDR3 covers 13 residues. CDR1 MGHDK and CDR2 SYGVNS come from the germline V gene.

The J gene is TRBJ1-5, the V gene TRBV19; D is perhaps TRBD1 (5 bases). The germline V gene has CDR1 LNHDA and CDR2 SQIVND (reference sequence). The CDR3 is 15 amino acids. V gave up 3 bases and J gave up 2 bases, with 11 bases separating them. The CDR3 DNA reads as TGTGCCAGTAGTATCAGGGTGTTCGGCAATCAGCCCCAGCATTTT. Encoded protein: CASSIRVFGNQPQHF. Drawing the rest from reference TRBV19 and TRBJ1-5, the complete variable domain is DGGITQSPKYLFRKEGQNVTLSCEQNLNHDAMYWYRQDPGQGLRLIYYSQIVNDFQKGDIAEGYSVSREKKESFPLTVTSAQKNPTAFYLCASSIRVFGNQPQHFGDGTRLSIL.

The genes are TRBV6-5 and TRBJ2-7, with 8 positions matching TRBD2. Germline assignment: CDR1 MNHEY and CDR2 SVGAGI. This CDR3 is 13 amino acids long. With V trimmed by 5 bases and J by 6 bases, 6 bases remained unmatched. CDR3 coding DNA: TGTGCCAGCAGTCGGACTAGCAGGGTCGAGCAGTACTTC. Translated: CASSRTSRVEQYF.

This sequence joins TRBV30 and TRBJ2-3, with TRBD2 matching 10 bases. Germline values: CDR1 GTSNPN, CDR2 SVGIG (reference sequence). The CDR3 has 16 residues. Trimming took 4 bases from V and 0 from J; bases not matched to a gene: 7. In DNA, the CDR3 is TGTGCCTGGACCACACCTAGCGGGAGTAGCACAGATACGCAGTATTTT. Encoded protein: CAWTTPSGSSTDTQYF.

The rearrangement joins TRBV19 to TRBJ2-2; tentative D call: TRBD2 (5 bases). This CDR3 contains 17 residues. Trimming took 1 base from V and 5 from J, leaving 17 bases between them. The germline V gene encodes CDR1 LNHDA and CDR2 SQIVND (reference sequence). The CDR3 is CASSIVTGLGFTGELFF. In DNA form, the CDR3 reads TGTGCCAGTAGTATAGTGACGGGGTTGGGGTTTACCGGGGAGCTGTTTTTT.